This T cell receptor (beta chain) stems from a study of T cell responses to AZD1222 COVID-19 vaccine. Overall study results and limits: Females outnumbered males among donors, who were mostly white British; clonal diversity was possibly underestimated. Baseline seropositivity characterized only six AZD1222 recipients. Reportedly, nearly half the spike-specific TCRs target unmutated variant regions.

Here immunoSEQ multiplex PCR was the method, and the copy in TCRdb shows in-frame clones only, minus some. Among tens of thousands of clones listed, about 90% were seen once. This clone was seen a single time. Antigen specificity is unknown. Germline CDR1 is SGDLS and CDR2 is YYNGEE. V gave up 0 bases and J gave up 6 bases, with 15 bases separating them. The CDR3 loop spans 15 amino acids. V gene TRBV9 combines with J gene TRBJ1-2; tentative D call: TRBD1 (5 bases). The sequence came from an adult in good health. Source: peripheral blood, taken on day 0 of AZD1222 vaccination. This CDR3 reads CASSVEEGLAHGYTF. The CDR3 DNA is TGTGCCAGCAGCGTAGAGGAGGGGCTGGCCCATGGCTACACCTTC.